These T cell receptor beta chains were read from a single sample in a study of cytomegalovirus exposure and HLA in healthy donors. Sequencing was performed with immunoSEQ multiplex PCR; in TCRdb, only in-frame clones are kept and a portion is missing. The repertoire holds roughly 130,000 clones, 74% seen once, with roughly 6% in the top ten. Sequencing used PBMCs. These receptors were collected from a woman in her fifties or sixties in good health and CMV-seropositive. CDR3s leave out the opening cysteine and the closing phenylalanine or tryptophan.

TRBJ2-7 TRBV6-1 ASSGGLSAEQY
TRBJ2-3 TRBV19 ASSRGFRADTQY
TRBJ1-1 TRBV4-3 ASSQDRDTEAF
TRBJ2-6 TRBV6-1 ASSTGANVLT
TRBJ2-5 TRBV9 ASSPLAGGGLETQY
TRBJ1-1 TRBV6-5 ASSYRYYTEAF
TRBJ2-7 TRBV2 ASRTGAAQYEQY
TRBJ2-7 TRBV13 ASSLDRANEQY
TRBJ1-1 TRBV10-2 ASSERTSNTEAF
TRBJ2-7 TRBV6-1 ASSELYEQY
TRBJ2-7 TRBV2 ASNAGTGPNEQY
TRBJ1-1 TRBV6-1 ASSTQGASGEAF
TRBJ1-1 TRBV30 AWSVQRNTEAF
TRBJ1-2 TRBV2 ASTLEATSSSYGYT
TRBJ2-5 TRBV27 ANRTAQETQY
TRBJ1-2 TRBV19 ASSRTGTYGYT
TRBJ2-2 TRBV15 ATSRDFRAGELF
TRBJ2-7 TRBV19 ASSAESSTEQY
TRBJ2-7 TRBV27 ASNSSGTRIYEQY
TRBJ1-1 TRBV6-6 ASRYPIGLEGTEAF
TRBJ2-7 TRBV25-1 ASSHRGEQY
TRBJ2-5 TRBV5-1 ASSSGTREETQY
TRBJ2-2 TRBV2 ASSVTDANTGELF
TRBJ1-5 TRBV29-1 SVEEGGNQPQH
TRBJ2-3 TRBV11-3 ASSLLIGTDTQY
TRBJ1-2 TRBV7-2 ASSFPDRAGGYT
TRBJ1-2 TRBV6-1 ASSEPGDGYT
TRBJ2-5 TRBV5-1 ASGQINTPYRTQY
TRBJ2-5 TRBV5-5 ASSFPLQETQY
TRBJ2-1 TRBV2 ASMGWDRGGGEQF
TRBJ1-2 TRBV7-8 ASSLAWTDYGYT
TRBJ2-5 TRBV15 ATSRGLASETQY
TRBJ2-3 TRBV5-4 ASSFPRQGIPDTQY
TRBJ2-3 TRBV25-1 ASSDLGLAGVDTQY
TRBJ2-1 TRBV28 ASSGSGQGYYNEQF
TRBJ1-4 TRBV14 ASSQGLKTGGEKLF
TRBJ2-6 TRBV27 ASSKLQGSGANVLT
TRBJ1-1 TRBV11-3 ASSFDRGNTEAF
TRBJ2-1 TRBV7-2 ASSLVTRSPDEQF
TRBJ1-1 TRBV6-5 ASSWGGGNTEAF
TRBJ2-7 TRBV6-5 ASSLGQVDYEQY
TRBJ2-7 TRBV30 AWSVAGPYEQY
TRBJ2-7 TRBV6-6 ASSYSSSGRGEQY
TRBJ1-1 TRBV11-2 ASSLWAPGKNTEAF
TRBJ2-3 TRBV10-3 AISGGVSTDTQY
TRBJ2-7 TRBV9 ASSVAQGGEQY
TRBJ1-5 TRBV2 ASRRDRGIQPQH
TRBJ1-1 TRBV5-1 ASSLDSGYNTEAF